This T cell receptor (beta chain) was profiled in a study of blood T cells in healthy people across ages. The second PCR ran roughly 7 to 12 cycles with a sample-barcoded 5' primer and J-beta primers. TCRdb independently ran MiXCR on the 5' RACE reads; one entry per CDR3 protein. Of 380,000 or so distinct CDR3 sequences listed, 52% are singletons. The junction had 3 bases not matched to a gene; V was cut back by 2 bases and J by 2 bases. The CDR3 sequence is 15 residues long. Per germline, CDR1 MDHEN and CDR2 SYDVKM. This sequence joins TRBV28 and TRBJ2-7, with 10 bases fitting TRBD1. The clonotype originates from a man aged 55 to 70 in good health. Sequencing was done on a sample of blood. Written as DNA, the CDR3 is TGTGCCAGCAGTTTAGGGACAGGGGCGCCCTACGAGCAGTACTTC. Translation: CASSLGTGAPYEQYF.